Listed below are T cell receptor beta chains from one sample, sequenced in a study of blood T cell repertoires in COVID-19. Profiled with immunoSEQ multiplex PCR; TCRdb holds only in-frame clones, not every one. The sample contains over 25,000 clones, 70% to 90% of which appear only once. The source material was peripheral blood. Receptor source: a man between 60 and 75 years old with active COVID-19. CDR3s include the opening cysteine and the closing phenylalanine or tryptophan. D genes are given only for firm matches. The listing skips clone size in some rows; elsewhere it reads once, few, many or a size class.

CDR3: CASSPSQLLAAYTGELFF
DNA: TGTGCCAGCAGCCCTTCTCAGCTCCTAGCGGCCTACACCGGGGAGCTGTTTTTT
V: TRBV3-1/TRBV3-2
D: TRBD2
J: TRBJ2-2
size: .

CDR3: CATSRGPRWSSEQYF
DNA: TGTGCCACCAGCAGAGGGCCTAGGTGGAGTTCCGAGCAGTACTTC
V: TRBV15
D: .
J: TRBJ2-7
size: .

CDR3: CASSQVGSSGSYNEQFF
DNA: TGTGCCAGCAGCCAAGTGGGATCTAGCGGGAGTTACAATGAGCAGTTCTTC
V: TRBV3-1/TRBV3-2
D: TRBD2
J: TRBJ2-1
size: .

CDR3: CASSQSWAGASGNTIYF
DNA: TGTGCCAGCAGTCAATCTTGGGCGGGGGCCAGTGGAAACACCATATATTTT
V: TRBV9
D: .
J: TRBJ1-3
size: .

CDR3: CASSGEGTGNNSPLHF
DNA: TGTGCCAGTAGTGGAGAGGGGACAGGGAATAATTCACCCCTCCACTTT
V: TRBV19
D: TRBD1
J: TRBJ1-6
size: .

CDR3: CASSPRLAGVYNEQFF
DNA: TGTGCCAGCAGCCCCCGTCTGGCGGGTGTCTACAATGAGCAGTTCTTC
V: TRBV11-2
D: .
J: TRBJ2-1
size: .

CDR3: CASSNPGVPPEQYF
DNA: TGTGCCAGCAGCAACCCGGGAGTCCCTCCCGAGCAGTACTTC
V: TRBV11-2
D: .
J: TRBJ2-7
size: few

CDR3: CSVASGSYNEQFF
DNA: TGCAGCGTTGCTAGCGGCTCATACAATGAGCAGTTCTTC
V: TRBV29-1
D: TRBD2
J: TRBJ2-1
size: once

CDR3: CASSAGQNSPLHF
DNA: TGTGCCAGCAGTGCGGGACAGAATTCACCCCTCCACTTT
V: TRBV6-4
D: TRBD1
J: TRBJ1-6
size: .

CDR3: CASSSPGGTEAFF
DNA: TGTGCCAGCAGTAGCCCCGGGGGGACTGAAGCTTTCTTT
V: TRBV6-5
D: .
J: TRBJ1-1
size: .

CDR3: CASVGGTSGTDTQYF
DNA: TGTGCCAGTGTGGGGGGGACTAGCGGCACAGATACGCAGTATTTT
V: TRBV11-2
D: TRBD2
J: TRBJ2-3
size: .

CDR3: CASSFLAGGGVETQYF
DNA: TGTGCCAGCAGTTTCCTAGCGGGAGGTGGGGTAGAGACCCAGTACTTC
V: TRBV28
D: TRBD2
J: TRBJ2-5
size: .

CDR3: CASSLGGIEKLFF
DNA: TGTGCCAGCAGCTTAGGAGGGATTGAAAAACTGTTTTTT
V: TRBV7-9
D: .
J: TRBJ1-4
size: .

CDR3: CASSLGTSEYQETQYF
DNA: TGCGCCAGCAGCTTAGGGACTAGCGAGTACCAAGAGACCCAGTACTTC
V: TRBV5-1
D: TRBD2
J: TRBJ2-5
size: .

CDR3: CASIQQGAPTEAFF
DNA: TGTGCCAGCATACAACAGGGGGCCCCCACTGAAGCTTTCTTT
V: TRBV5-6
D: TRBD1
J: TRBJ1-1
size: few

CDR3: CAIGAGSYEQYF
DNA: TGTGCCATCGGAGCTGGCTCCTACGAGCAGTACTTC
V: TRBV2
D: .
J: TRBJ2-7
size: .

CDR3: CASSLGSGLGTPLHF
DNA: TGTGCCAGCAGCCTAGGGTCAGGGCTGGGGACACCCCTCCACTTT
V: TRBV9
D: .
J: TRBJ1-6
size: .

CDR3: CSASIPRGSGNEQFF
DNA: TGCAGTGCTAGTATCCCTAGGGGCTCGGGCAATGAGCAGTTCTTC
V: TRBV20-1
D: .
J: TRBJ2-1
size: .

CDR3: CASSTQDDYGYTF
DNA: TGTGCCAGCAGTACACAGGATGACTATGGCTACACCTTC
V: TRBV28
D: .
J: TRBJ1-2
size: .

CDR3: CASSLVGAVDTQYF
DNA: TGCGCCAGCAGCTTGGTGGGGGCAGTGGATACGCAGTATTTT
V: TRBV5-1
D: .
J: TRBJ2-3
size: .

CDR3: CASKEFRGRGYEQYF
DNA: TGTGCCAGCAAGGAGTTCAGGGGGAGAGGGTACGAGCAGTACTTC
V: TRBV6-5
D: TRBD1
J: TRBJ2-7
size: .

CDR3: CASGVAGGPSYEQYF
DNA: TGTGCCAGTGGAGTAGCGGGAGGGCCCTCCTACGAGCAGTACTTC
V: TRBV19
D: TRBD2
J: TRBJ2-7
size: .

CDR3: CASAQGDRSETQYF
DNA: TGTGCCAGCGCGCAGGGGGATAGGAGTGAGACCCAGTACTTC
V: TRBV5-4
D: TRBD1
J: TRBJ2-5
size: .

CDR3: CASSRSSSGHTEAFF
DNA: TGTGCCAGTAGTAGGTCTTCTTCAGGGCATACTGAAGCTTTCTTT
V: TRBV19
D: .
J: TRBJ1-1
size: once

CDR3: CASSLDRVEQYF
DNA: TGCGCCAGCAGCCTGGACAGGGTCGAGCAGTACTTC
V: TRBV5-1
D: TRBD1
J: TRBJ2-7
size: .

CDR3: CASSSNGQGAPGELFF
DNA: TGTGCCAGCAGCTCAAACGGACAGGGGGCCCCCGGGGAGCTGTTTTTT
V: TRBV5-6
D: TRBD1
J: TRBJ2-2
size: .

CDR3: CASSALAGGSTDTQYF
DNA: TGTGCCAGCAGCGCCCTAGCGGGAGGGAGCACAGATACGCAGTATTTT
V: TRBV2
D: TRBD2
J: TRBJ2-3
size: .

CDR3: CASSLQRDRYEQYF
DNA: TGTGCCAGCAGCTTACAACGGGATAGGTACGAGCAGTACTTC
V: TRBV11-2
D: .
J: TRBJ2-7
size: .

CDR3: CASSLRLAGENEQFF
DNA: TGTGCCAGCAGCTTACGACTAGCGGGAGAAAATGAGCAGTTCTTC
V: TRBV7-2
D: TRBD2
J: TRBJ2-1
size: once

CDR3: CASSSTDRGLNTIYF
DNA: TGTGCCAGCAGCTCCACCGACAGGGGGCTTAACACCATATATTTT
V: TRBV11-2
D: TRBD1
J: TRBJ1-3
size: .

CDR3: CASTSRAKNIQYF
DNA: TGTGCCAGCACATCCCGGGCCAAAAACATTCAGTACTTC
V: TRBV6-5
D: .
J: TRBJ2-4
size: .

CDR3: CAAGRGPGGTDTQYF
DNA: TGTGCCGCGGGCAGGGGGCCGGGGGGCACAGATACGCAGTATTTT
V: TRBV27
D: TRBD1
J: TRBJ2-3
size: .

CDR3: CASSPGQGWVGYTF
DNA: TGTGCCAGCAGTCCAGGACAGGGTTGGGTCGGCTACACCTTC
V: TRBV28
D: TRBD1
J: TRBJ1-2
size: few

CDR3: CASSQLKTSGYYNEQFF
DNA: TGCGCCAGCAGCCAACTTAAGACTAGCGGCTACTACAATGAGCAGTTCTTC
V: TRBV4-1
D: TRBD2
J: TRBJ2-1
size: .

CDR3: CASSKKGWSSWGYTF
DNA: TGTGCCAGCAGCAAAAAGGGGTGGAGTTCGTGGGGCTACACCTTC
V: TRBV21-1
D: .
J: TRBJ1-2
size: .

CDR3: CASSREHEGNQPQHF
DNA: TGTGCCAGCAGTCGCGAGCACGAGGGCAATCAGCCCCAGCATTTT
V: TRBV6-5
D: .
J: TRBJ1-5
size: .

CDR3: CASSSIVFEGYTF
DNA: TGTGCCAGCAGTTCAATTGTCTTTGAGGGCTACACCTTC
V: TRBV7-9
D: .
J: TRBJ1-2
size: .

CDR3: CASINQQGLYEQYF
DNA: TGTGCCAGCATCAACCAACAGGGGCTCTACGAGCAGTACTTC
V: TRBV6-6
D: TRBD1
J: TRBJ2-7
size: .

CDR3: CASTRSWDIVRSGANVLTF
DNA: TGTGCCAGCACCCGCTCGTGGGACATTGTGCGTTCTGGGGCCAACGTCCTGACTTTC
V: TRBV2
D: .
J: TRBJ2-6
size: .